Shown below are 23 T cell receptor beta chains from a single sample sequenced in a study of T-cell memory formation after mild COVID-19. TCRdb redid the calling of the 5' RACE reads with MiXCR, one entry per CDR3 protein. The sample comprises 250,000 to 350,000 distinct CDR3 sequences, 15% to 20% of which are singletons, and 23% rests with the top ten. Source material: PBMCs or a T cell subset sorted from them (not recorded which). These receptors originate from a man aged 18-30 years who had mild COVID-19 (a few samples of this study predate the infection). Cell type and time point are not known.

V gene TRBV12-3 or TRBV12-4 combines with J gene TRBJ2-2; tentative D call: TRBD2 (6 bases). This CDR3 comprises 16 residues. The V and J ends lost 6 bases and 0 bases respectively, with 14 bases between them. The CDR3 bases are TGTGCCAGCAGGTCGACGGGCGGGGCGAACACCGGGGAGCTGTTTTTT. Translating gives CASRSTGGANTGELFF.

This chain uses TRBV7-2 with TRBJ1-4; D perhaps matches TRBD1 (5 bases). Looked up from germline, CDR1 is SGHTA and CDR2 is FQGNSA. CDR3 length: 17 residues. The germline V and J ends were trimmed by 5 bases and 0 bases, with 16 bases remaining between them. For the CDR3, the DNA is TGTGCCAGCAGCAAGCGGGGCAGGGATGCAACTAATGAAAAACTGTTTTTT. Translated, it gives CASSKRGRDATNEKLFF.

The chain is built from TRBV5-1 and TRBJ1-1; D gene uncertain. The CDR3 covers 13 residues. Germline V gene data show CDR1 as SGHRS and CDR2 as YFSETQ. The germline V and J ends were trimmed by 1 base and 2 bases, with 6 bases remaining between them. CDR3 nucleotides: TGCGCCAGCAGCTTGTTCAGCAACACTGAAGCTTTCTTT. Translation: CASSLFSNTEAFF. Full variable domain (missing parts from reference TRBV5-1 and TRBJ1-1): KAGVTQTPRYLIKTRGQQVTLSCSPISGHRSVSWYQQTPGQGLQFLFEYFSETQRNKGNFPGRFSGRQFSNSRSEMNVSTLELGDSALYLCASSLFSNTEAFFGQGTRLTVV.

This chain joins TRBV18 and TRBJ2-7, with D tentatively TRBD1 (6 bases). Trimming stripped 6 bases from V and 2 bases from J, with 14 bases between. This CDR3 has 14 amino acids. Germline V lookup: CDR1 KGHSH, CDR2 LQKENI. The CDR3 DNA reads as TGTGCCAGCTCCCCAGACAGGAGGCCCTACGAGCAGTACGTC. Protein: CASSPDRRPYEQYV.

This clonotype appeared many times. This chain joins TRBV18 and TRBJ1-4, with D unresolved. CDR3 length: 14 residues. Germline values: CDR1 KGHSH, CDR2 LQKENI. V was clipped by 4 bases and J by 5 bases, with 11 bases between them. The CDR3 protein is CASSRRRENEKLFF. The CDR3, as DNA: TGTGCCAGCTCACGGCGGAGAGAAAATGAAAAACTGTTTTTT.

The chain combines TRBV7-2 with TRBJ2-2; 8 nucleotides agree with TRBD2. There are 15 residues in the CDR3. The V gene end was trimmed by 5 bases and the J gene end by 2 bases; junction bases not matched to a gene: 4. CDR1 and CDR2 (germline): SGHTA, FQGNSA. The CDR3 spells CASSPSGRNTGELFF. For the CDR3, the DNA is TGTGCCAGCAGCCCTAGCGGGCGAAACACCGGGGAGCTGTTTTTT.

This clonotype was observed a few times. This chain uses TRBV4-2 with TRBJ2-5; 13 bases align to TRBD2. The germline V gene has CDR1 LGHNA and CDR2 YNFKEQ. The CDR3 loop spans 20 amino acids. The trim removed 0 bases at V and 2 bases at J, leaving 12 bases unmatched. The CDR3 coding sequence is TGTGCCAGCAGCCAAGACCGATCCGGGACTAGCGGGGCCCTACAAGAGACCCAGTACTTC. It encodes CASSQDRSGTSGALQETQYF.

The genes are TRBV21-1 and TRBJ2-5; the DNA was not used to check the table's D call, TRBD1. TRBV21-1 is flagged as a pseudogene. CDR3 size: 18 residues. The CDR3 nucleotides are TGTGCCTGCAGCAAACAACCGAACCGGGACCCAGGGGTAGAGACCCAGTACTTC. Translating it yields CACSKQPNRDPGVETQYF.

This clonotype was found once. At one of its ends the junction is not consistent with the germline gene, which may arise from a read error. The V call is TRBV28, the J call TRBJ2-2, with 15 bases identical to TRBD2. The CDR3 is 19 residues long. Germline V lookup: CDR1 MDHEN, CDR2 SYDVKM. The CDR3 coding sequence is TGTGCCAGCAGTTTATCGGGACTAGCGGGGGGCTTGAACACCGGGGAGCTGTCTTTT. Translated: CASSLSGLAGGLNTGELSF.

The J gene is TRBJ2-3, the V gene TRBV9; D possibly uses TRBD1 or TRBD2 (5 bases each). Trimming left V 4 bases short and J 5 bases short, with 17 bases between. The CDR3 runs 15 residues. Germline values: CDR1 SGDLS, CDR2 YYNGEE. The CDR3 is CASSPPGTGRDTQYF. Written as DNA, the CDR3 is TGTGCCAGCAGCCCACCTGGGACCGGAAGAGATACGCAGTATTTT.

The sample holds a few counts of this clonotype. J is TRBJ2-7 and V is TRBV20-1; possible D gene TRBD2, 5 bases. The germline gives CDR1 DFQATT, CDR2 SNEGSKA (reference sequence). CDR3 length: 13 amino acids. V was pared by 3 bases and J by 2 bases, with 11 bases between. CDR3: CSASEGIAYEQYF. The CDR3 DNA is TGCAGTGCTAGTGAGGGAATTGCCTACGAGCAGTACTTC.

CDR3 sequence (DNA): TGCGCCAGCAGCTGGGACCGGGACAGCCCAGGTTTATTCACTGAAGCTTTCTTT. Amino acid sequence: CASSWDRDSPGLFTEAFF. This chain joins TRBV5-1 and TRBJ1-1; 7 bases fit TRBD1. This CDR3 comprises 18 residues. With 3 bases clipped from V and 4 bases from J, the junction kept 18 bases outside the gene matches. Germline loops: CDR1 SGHRS, CDR2 YFSETQ.

The rearrangement links TRBV7-9 to TRBJ2-2; TRBD2 agrees at 8 bases. J was trimmed by 4 bases and V by 4 bases; bases with no gene match: 5. The CDR3 is 15 amino acids. Germline CDR1 and CDR2: SEHNR and FQNEAQ (reference sequence). CDR3 sequence (DNA): TGTGCCAGCAGCTCGTTCGGGGGGGCCACCGGGGAGCTGTTTTTT. Its translation: CASSSFGGATGELFF. The whole variable domain, filled in from reference TRBV7-9 and TRBJ2-2, reads DTGVSQNPRHKITKRGQNVTFRCDPISEHNRLYWYRQTLGQGPEFLTYFQNEAQLEKSRLLSDRFSAERPKGSFSTLEIQRTEQGDSAMYLCASSSFGGATGELFFGEGSRLTVL.

V usage is TRBV7-3 and J usage is TRBJ2-1; D is uncertain. V lost 5 bases to trimming and J lost 9 bases, with 17 bases between them. The CDR3 has 14 residues. Per germline, CDR1 SGHTA and CDR2 FQGTGA. This chain's CDR3 is CASSLTSFYGEQFF. In DNA form, the CDR3 reads TGTGCCAGCAGCCTGACATCCTTCTACGGTGAGCAGTTCTTC.

The CDR3 protein is CASRLYWTGSYEQYF. CDR3 DNA sequence: TGCGCCAGCCGTCTTTACTGGACAGGATCCTACGAGCAGTACTTC. The V and J genes are TRBV4-1 and TRBJ2-7, with TRBD1 matching over 7 bases. V lost 8 bases to trimming and J lost 1 base; unmatched junction nucleotides: 11. The CDR3 runs to 15 residues. The V gene's germline CDR1 is MGHRA and CDR2 YSYEKL.

The sample holds a few counts of this clonotype. CDR3 sequence reads: CASSGGQPEQFF. CDR3 coding DNA: TGTGCCAGCAGCGGTGGACAGCCAGAGCAGTTCTTC. The V and J genes are TRBV7-9 and TRBJ2-1; TRBD1 is a possible D gene (6 bases). CDR3 length equals 12 residues. Germline V gene lookup returns CDR1 SEHNR and CDR2 FQNEAQ (reference sequence). V was trimmed by 5 bases and J by 10 bases, leaving 12 bases between them.

V usage is TRBV29-1 and J usage is TRBJ2-7; D is perhaps TRBD1 (6 bases). The CDR3 runs to 12 residues. CDR1 SQVTM and CDR2 ANQGSEA come from the germline V gene. V was trimmed by 3 bases and J by 6 bases, leaving 12 bases between them. The DNA of the CDR3 is TGCAGCGTTGAGGCAGGGGCCTCCGAGCAGTACTTC. It specifies CSVEAGASEQYF.

This clonotype was detected only a few times. The gene calls are TRBV7-3 and TRBJ1-2; no definite D call. Germline lookup yields CDR1 SGHTA and CDR2 FQGTGA. V was pared by 5 bases and J by 4 bases, with 17 bases between. The CDR3 loop spans 15 amino acids. The CDR3 protein is CASSADATYGYGYTF. CDR3 in DNA: TGTGCCAGCAGCGCGGACGCAACCTATGGCTATGGCTACACCTTC.

This clonotype was detected a few times. This sequence joins TRBV20-1 and TRBJ2-7, with unresolved D. Germline values: CDR1 DFQATT, CDR2 SNEGSKA (reference sequence). The CDR3 extends over 15 amino acids. With 1 base removed from V and 3 bases from J, the gap between germline ends came to 16 bases. The CDR3: CSARGAPSGGYEQYF. CDR3 nucleotides: TGCAGTGCTAGAGGCGCACCTTCCGGCGGCTACGAGCAGTACTTC.

This clonotype was observed at least ten times. The V call is TRBV7-3, the J call TRBJ2-3, with a possible D match to TRBD1 (5 bases). Trimming left V 5 bases short and J 6 bases short, with 12 bases between. This CDR3 is built from 13 residues. The germline V gene has CDR1 SGHTA and CDR2 FQGTGA. This chain's CDR3 is CASSPGLTDTQYF. CDR3 in DNA: TGTGCCAGCAGCCCAGGGCTGACGGATACGCAGTATTTT.

The CDR3 here is CASSVGTSGPTDTQYF. As DNA, the CDR3 is TGTGCCAGCAGCGTGGGGACTAGCGGCCCCACAGATACGCAGTATTTT. V and J are TRBV9 and TRBJ2-3; TRBD2 agrees at 11 bases. The trim removed 2 bases at V and 2 bases at J, leaving 4 bases unmatched. Germline assignment: CDR1 SGDLS and CDR2 YYNGEE. CDR3 size: 16 residues.

The J gene is TRBJ1-3, the V gene TRBV6-1, with D possibly being TRBD1 (6 bases). The V end lost 5 bases, the J end lost 2 bases, and 16 bases lay between the germline ends. The CDR3 is 16 amino acids. Germline V gene lookup returns CDR1 MNHNS and CDR2 SASEGT. Here the CDR3 DNA reads TGTGCCAGCAGTTACAGAAACAGGGCTGCTGGAAACACCATATATTTT. It translates to CASSYRNRAAGNTIYF.

This clonotype has a handful of counts. The rearrangement uses TRBV10-3 and TRBJ2-2; TRBD1 matches at 8 bases. The J segment lost 6 bases and the V segment lost 10 bases, leaving 13 bases of the junction unmatched. CDR1 is ENHRY and CDR2 is SYGVKD in the germline V gene. The CDR3 runs to 15 residues. In DNA form, the CDR3 reads TGTGCCACTAAGACAGGGGAAGAATTGGCCGGGGAGCTGTTTTTT. Translated: CATKTGEELAGELFF.